This TCR beta chain emerged from a study of T cell repertoires in cytomegalovirus infection (dated by TCRdb to the late 2010s). At the level of the whole study: Donor HLA type was relevant to the analysis, as public TCR beta signatures indicated carriage of CMV infection together with the matching HLA type. Paper-wide results and their limitations: In the ex vivo response, HLA-C-restricted CMV-specific TCR beta clonotypes were dominant, and in two of eight donors the single most frequent clonotype came from this HLA-C-restricted group. In both this cohort and an independent approximately 370-donor cohort, the cumulative frequency of public TCR beta family members distinguished carriers of CMV infection plus the relevant HLA type.

This clonotype was seen more than once but under ten times. The antigen this receptor binds is unknown. There are no base qualities to consult, and no much larger clone falls within one base. Instrument used: Illumina HiSeq 1500. TCRdb redid the processing of the public reads, applying fastp at Q25 and MiXCR, and retained in-frame beta chains. Here each entry gathers all rows of one CDR3 protein and keeps the most common genes and DNA. For this sample the table gives about 740,000 distinct CDR3 sequences, of which 35% to 40% were detected only once. The top ten constitute 2.5% to 3.5% of the sample. From cysteine to phenylalanine, the CDR3 is 14 amino acids long. The only DNA kept is the CDR3, 42 bases in frame from the first base. Deletion took 5 bases off V and 7 bases off J, with a span of 14 bases between the germline ends.

Sequenced input: PBMCs. Recombination linked TRBV12-3 or TRBV12-4 to TRBJ1-4, with the identity of the D gene unclear. This TCR came from a human donor in good health (CMV status not recorded). Some clones in this sample may be carry-over from other donors' samples. The DNA sequence is given as TGTGCCAGCAGTCCCTCTGTAATAGGTGAAAAACTGTTTTTT. Its translation is CASSPSVIGEKLFF.